The rows below give T cell receptor beta chains drawn from one sample of a study of T cell changes during pregnancy in multiple sclerosis. Assay: immunoSEQ multiplex PCR; the TCRdb copy retains only in-frame clones and omits some. The profile shows around 56,000 clones, approximately 86% of them singletons. The sample in question was CD4+ T cells from peripheral blood mononuclear cells, obtained in the third trimester of pregnancy. These receptors originate from a female donor with multiple sclerosis, enrolled in a pregnancy study. CDR3s include the opening cysteine and the closing phenylalanine or tryptophan. A D gene is named only where the DNA matches it firmly. The size of a clone is reported for some rows only, either as once, few or many, or as a class for expanded clones.

V	D	J	size	CDR3	DNA
TRBV27	-	TRBJ2-7	-	CASSFRRGTYEQYF	TGTGCCAGCAGTTTTCGGCGGGGCACCTACGAGCAGTACTTC
TRBV6-1	TRBD1	TRBJ1-4	-	CASTLGDRREKLFF	TGTGCCAGCACTCTGGGGGACAGAAGGGAAAAACTGTTTTTT
TRBV5-1	-	TRBJ1-4	-	CASSLGPTNEKLFF	TGCGCCAGCAGCTTGGGGCCAACTAATGAAAAACTGTTTTTT
TRBV2	-	TRBJ1-2	-	CASSDERGGGYTF	TGTGCCAGCAGTGATGAGAGGGGAGGTGGCTACACCTTC
TRBV7-9	TRBD1	TRBJ1-1	-	CASSPTIMTGGGRNTEAFF	TGTGCCAGCAGCCCTACTATAATGACAGGGGGGGGAAGGAACACTGAAGCTTTCTTT
TRBV5-4	-	TRBJ2-5	-	CASSLVWTYQETQYF	TGTGCCAGCAGCTTGGTATGGACATATCAAGAGACCCAGTACTTC
TRBV5-4	-	TRBJ2-7	-	CASSLDPWANYEQYF	TGTGCCAGCAGCTTGGACCCGTGGGCCAACTACGAGCAGTACTTC
TRBV5-1	TRBD1	TRBJ1-1	-	CASSSSSGTGVRRITEAFF	TGCGCCAGCAGCTCGAGTTCCGGGACAGGGGTAAGGCGGATCACTGAAGCTTTCTTT
TRBV7-2	TRBD2	TRBJ2-3	-	CASSPLAGNGVTQYF	TGTGCCAGCAGCCCACTAGCGGGGAACGGAGTGACGCAGTATTTT
TRBV6-6	TRBD1	TRBJ2-5	-	CASSYSGTGQKETQYF	TGTGCCAGCAGTTATTCCGGGACAGGCCAAAAAGAGACCCAGTACTTC
TRBV11-2	TRBD2	TRBJ2-7	-	CASGGGEQYF	TGTGCCAGCGGCGGGGGGGAGCAGTACTTC
TRBV7-6	-	TRBJ2-5	-	CASSLKVEGTQYF	TGTGCCAGCAGCTTAAAAGTGGAGGGGACCCAGTACTTC
TRBV6-5	-	TRBJ2-7	-	CASSRDSPIYEQYF	TGTGCCAGCAGTCGAGACAGCCCAATTTACGAGCAGTACTTC
TRBV5-1	-	TRBJ2-1	-	CASSFGPGQDEQFF	-
TRBV6-5	TRBD1	TRBJ2-7	-	CASSTRTGGVYEQYF	TGTGCCAGCAGTACCAGGACAGGGGGCGTCTACGAGCAGTACTTC
TRBV7-9	TRBD1	TRBJ1-2	-	CASSFRQGEGYTF	TGTGCCAGCAGCTTCAGACAGGGGGAAGGCTACACCTTC
TRBV19	TRBD1	TRBJ1-2	-	CASSIPTGVYGYTF	TGTGCCAGTAGTATACCGACAGGGGTCTATGGCTACACCTTC
TRBV5-1	TRBD1	TRBJ2-1	-	CASSLQGVNEQFF	TGCGCCAGCAGCTTGCAGGGGGTGAATGAGCAGTTCTTC
TRBV5-4	-	TRBJ2-2	-	CASSLAQRSNTGELFF	TGTGCCAGCAGCTTGGCTCAGCGTTCGAACACCGGGGAGCTGTTTTTT
TRBV30	-	TRBJ1-3	-	CAWAVGGDGNTIYF	TGTGCCTGGGCAGTGGGAGGAGACGGAAACACCATATATTTT
TRBV5-4	-	TRBJ2-3	-	CASSGPAPSTDTQYF	TGTGCCAGCAGCGGGCCAGCCCCTAGCACAGATACGCAGTATTTT
TRBV7-2	-	TRBJ2-1	-	CASTSTFGSYNEQFF	TGTGCCAGCACCTCTACCTTCGGCTCCTACAATGAGCAGTTCTTC
TRBV6-1	TRBD1	TRBJ2-1	-	CASETGSYNEQFF	TGTGCCAGCGAGACAGGGAGCTACAATGAGCAGTTCTTC
TRBV5-1	TRBD2	TRBJ2-2	-	CASSLGAGDPGELFF	TGCGCCAGCAGCTTGGGAGCGGGAGACCCCGGGGAGCTGTTTTTT
TRBV25-1	-	TRBJ2-3	few	CASSGTGTDTQYF	TGTGCCAGCAGTGGGACAGGCACAGATACGCAGTATTTT
TRBV5-6	-	TRBJ2-7	-	CASSSAPGAYEQYF	TGTGCCAGCAGCTCAGCTCCGGGGGCCTACGAGCAGTACTTC
TRBV29-1	-	TRBJ2-5	-	CSVEQQVQETQYF	TGCAGCGTTGAACAGCAGGTTCAAGAGACCCAGTACTTC
TRBV30	-	TRBJ1-1	-	CASQAIGPEAFF	TGTGCCTCCCAGGCAATTGGCCCTGAAGCTTTCTTT
TRBV19	TRBD2	TRBJ2-1	-	CASTLAGVYNEQFF	TGTGCCAGTACTCTAGCGGGGGTCTACAATGAGCAGTTCTTC
TRBV11-3	-	TRBJ1-2	-	CASSSGTGKDGYTF	TGTGCCAGCAGCTCGGGAACAGGGAAAGATGGCTACACCTTC
TRBV4-2	-	TRBJ1-3	-	CASRRTVSGNTIYF	TGTGCCAGCAGACGGACAGTATCTGGAAACACCATATATTTT
TRBV9	-	TRBJ2-2	-	CASSGPGAGELFF	TGTGCCAGCAGCGGCCCGGGAGCCGGGGAGCTGTTTTTT
TRBV5-4	TRBD1	TRBJ2-5	-	CASSSVRQGLSETQYF	TGTGCCAGCAGCTCTGTTCGACAGGGGTTGTCAGAGACCCAGTACTTC
TRBV9	-	TRBJ2-1	-	CASSVGGRANEQFF	TGTGCCAGCAGCGTAGGAGGGCGGGCTAATGAGCAGTTCTTC
TRBV19	TRBD1	TRBJ1-2	-	CAIQDRALGGYTF	TGTGCCATCCAGGACAGGGCGTTGGGTGGCTACACCTTC
TRBV11-2	TRBD2	TRBJ2-4	once	CASRLGGSGNIQYF	TGTGCCAGCAGATTAGGCGGGAGTGGAAACATTCAGTACTTC
TRBV6-5	-	TRBJ1-2	-	CASRTPTGSNYGYTF	TGTGCCAGCAGGACACCTACAGGGTCTAACTATGGCTACACCTTC
TRBV5-5	TRBD1	TRBJ1-2	once	CASSVRRDSSFYGYTF	TGTGCCAGCAGCGTACGAAGGGACAGTTCTTTCTATGGCTACACCTTC
TRBV18	TRBD1	TRBJ2-5	-	CASSAIVDRGRETQYF	TGTGCCAGCTCAGCGATCGTAGACAGGGGTCGAGAGACCCAGTACTTC
TRBV18	-	TRBJ1-2	once	CASSPGGQFLVGYTF	TGTGCCAGCTCACCGGGTGGACAGTTCCTAGTTGGCTACACCTTC
TRBV5-5	-	TRBJ1-1	medium-sized	CASSFLPNTEAFF	TGTGCCAGCAGCTTCCTCCCGAACACTGAAGCTTTCTTT
TRBV7-2	-	TRBJ2-6	few	CASAGSSSGANVLTF	TGTGCCAGCGCAGGGTCCAGCTCTGGGGCCAACGTCCTGACTTTC
TRBV9	-	TRBJ1-2	-	CASSPNVPGYTF	TGTGCCAGCAGCCCAAATGTCCCTGGCTACACCTTC